The clone carrying this TCR beta chain has a count of ten or more. Its target is not known. The record originates from a study of T cells in Graves' hyperthyroidism and ophthalmopathy. Points from the study as a whole: A model of 13 V-J features distinguished ophthalmopathy from stable hyperthyroidism. Blood also showed most of the thyroid clonotypes that were expanded above 0.001. The model forecast ophthalmopathy, anticipating it by a median about 6.5 months before onset.

Each 10 ml fresh peripheral blood draw supplied the PBMCs. RNA transcripts were the template for amplifying TCR beta CDR3 regions. A first-round RT-PCR of the TCR CDR3 used the HTBI primer set. One entry per CDR3 protein results from TCRdb running MiXCR on the multiplex PCR reads. The table records about 530,000 distinct CDR3 sequences, 15% to 20% of them present only once. What was sequenced was blood. The origin of this receptor is a woman between 18 and 29 years old with Graves' ophthalmopathy.

CDR3 DNA sequence: TGCAGTGCACCCGGGACAGGCTACGAGCAGTACTTC. It is translated as CSAPGTGYEQYF. This sequence joins TRBV20-1 and TRBJ2-7; 8 nucleotides align to TRBD1. Trimming took 6 bases from V and 3 from J; bases not matched to a gene: 4. Germline CDR1 reads DFQATT; CDR2 reads SNEGSKA (reference sequence). The CDR3 is 12 amino acids.